The clone carrying this TCR beta chain was seen only once. The antigen is unknown. V gave up 3 bases and J gave up 3 bases, with 7 bases separating them. Germline V gene sequence: CDR1 SGHNT, CDR2 YYREEE (reference sequence). There are 12 residues in the CDR3. The sample originates from a study of regulatory and conventional T cells in RAG deficiency. Whole-study results and caveats: Omenn CD25-high CD127-low cells may be activated cells, not true Tregs. Omenn patients showed >90% Treg-Tconv overlap and shorter CDR3 lengths.

Profiling relied on immunoSEQ multiplex PCR, and the TCRdb table lists in-frame clones only, not all of them. The sample yields tens of thousands of clones, just over 90% seen once. Genomic DNA came from blood regulatory T cells gated CD4+ CD25-high CD127-low. The sample was also linked to a second study, of regulatory T cells. That report adds: The primer mix had 52 TRBV and 13 TRBJ primers.

The chain recombines TRBV5-4 with TRBJ2-7; D possibly corresponds to TRBD2 (5 bases). This receptor was taken from a human donor in good health. What was sequenced was Tregs sorted from blood. Written as DNA, the CDR3 is TGTGCCAGCAGCTCTCGGGGCTACGAGCAGTACTTC. Its protein is CASSSRGYEQYF.